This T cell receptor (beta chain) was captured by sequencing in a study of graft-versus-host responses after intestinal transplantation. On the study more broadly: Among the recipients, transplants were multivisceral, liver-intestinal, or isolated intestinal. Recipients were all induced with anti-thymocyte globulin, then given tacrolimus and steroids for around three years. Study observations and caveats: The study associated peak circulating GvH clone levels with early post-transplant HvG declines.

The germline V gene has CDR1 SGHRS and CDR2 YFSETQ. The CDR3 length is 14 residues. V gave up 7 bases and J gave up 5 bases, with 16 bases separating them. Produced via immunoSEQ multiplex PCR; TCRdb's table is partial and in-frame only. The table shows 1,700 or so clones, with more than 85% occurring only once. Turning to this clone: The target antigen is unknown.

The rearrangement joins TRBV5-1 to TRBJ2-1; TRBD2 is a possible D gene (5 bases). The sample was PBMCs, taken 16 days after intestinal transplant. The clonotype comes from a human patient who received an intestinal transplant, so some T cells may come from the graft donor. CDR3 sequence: CASRGLNIDNEQFF. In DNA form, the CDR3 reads TGCGCCAGCCGGGGATTGAATATCGACAATGAGCAGTTCTTC.